Listed here are 5 T cell receptor beta chains from one sample, sequenced in a study of tumor-infiltrating lymphocytes in primary liver carcinoma. The authors made TCR beta cDNA from approximately 500 ng total RNA with a constant-region primer. Slightly modified ARM-PCR, run as three nested multiplex PCR rounds, produced the TCR beta libraries. The first two PCR rounds used TRBV1-TRBV30 forward primers with a C-beta reverse primer, nine to eleven cycles each. TCRdb re-derived calls from the multiplex PCR reads in MiXCR, one entry per CDR3 protein. The top ten hold 12% of the sample, which has approximately 100,000 distinct CDR3 sequences, about two thirds seen once. Co-extracting RNA and DNA was done with roughly 17-33 mg of unsorted bulk tissue as input. Sequencing was carried out using liver tumor tissue from sampling region 2. Subset noted: tumor region T2, inferior pole. The receptors come from a woman in her sixties with primary liver carcinoma and hepatitis B virus infection.

V gene TRBV30 combines with J gene TRBJ1-5; TRBD1 might be the D (5 bases). V lost 1 base, J lost 3 bases, and 10 bases lay in between. Germline CDR1 GTSNPN, CDR2 SVGIG (reference sequence). This CDR3 has 14 amino acids. The CDR3 DNA sequence: TGTGCCTGGAGTGGTGACAGTCACAATCAGCCCCAGCATTTT. Protein sequence: CAWSGDSHNQPQHF.

The V call is TRBV6-6, the J call TRBJ2-3; a possible D gene is TRBD1 (5 bases). The end of the DNA is better explained by TRBJ1-5, so the J call may be wrong. The germline V gene has CDR1 MNHNY and CDR2 SVGAGI (reference sequence). The length of the CDR3 is 13 residues. CDR3 in amino acids: CASSYTQGGTQHF. The CDR3, as DNA: TGTGCCAGCAGTTACACCCAGGGTGGTACGCAGCATTTT.

To note about this clonotype: A much larger clone is a single base away; this may be a read error. The V gene is TRBV28, the J gene TRBJ2-3; D perhaps matches TRBD2 (6 bases). Germline lookup yields CDR1 MDHEN and CDR2 SYDVKM. Trimming cost V 8 bases and J 1 base, with 13 bases left between them. The CDR3 extends over 14 amino acids. CDR3 residues: CASGGWTGTDTQYF. DNA for the CDR3: TGTGCCAGCGGAGGGTGGACTGGCACAGATACGCAGTATTTT.

Remarks on this clonotype: No conserved phenylalanine or tryptophan is present at the end of the CDR3, so a read error is the likely explanation. This chain uses TRBV28 with TRBJ2-7, with 9 bases fitting TRBD2. The CDR3 is 15 residues long. The V gene end was trimmed by 6 bases and the J gene end by 2 bases; junction bases not matched to a gene: 8. Germline V CDR1 and CDR2: MDHEN, SYDVKM. CDR3 amino acids: CASSPAGGATYEQYL. The CDR3 DNA sequence: TGTGCCAGCAGCCCCGCGGGGGGGGCGACCTACGAGCAGTACCTC.

This clonotype was recorded only once. This may come from a read error, since a much larger clone is one base off. This chain connects TRBV6-5 to TRBJ1-2; 8 nucleotides line up with TRBD1. Germline V gene data show CDR1 as MNHEY and CDR2 as SVGAGI. V lost 1 base and J lost 2; bases outside the gene matches: 6. The CDR3 is 16 amino acids. In nucleotides, the CDR3 is TGTGCCAGCAGTTACTTACGGACAGGGTGCAACTATGGCTACACCTTC. This translates into CASSYLRTGCNYGYTF.